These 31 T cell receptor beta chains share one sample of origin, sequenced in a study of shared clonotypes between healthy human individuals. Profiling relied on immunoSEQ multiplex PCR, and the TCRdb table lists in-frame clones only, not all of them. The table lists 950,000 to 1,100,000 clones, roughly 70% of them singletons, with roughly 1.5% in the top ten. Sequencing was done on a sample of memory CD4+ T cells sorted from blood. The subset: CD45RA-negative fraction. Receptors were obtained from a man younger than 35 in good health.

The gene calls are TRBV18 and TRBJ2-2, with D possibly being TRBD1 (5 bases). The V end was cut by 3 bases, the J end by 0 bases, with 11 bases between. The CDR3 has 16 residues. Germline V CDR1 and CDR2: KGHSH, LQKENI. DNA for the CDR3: TGTGCCAGCTCACCCGGTGCACAGGCGAACACCGGGGAGCTGTTTTTT. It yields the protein CASSPGAQANTGELFF.

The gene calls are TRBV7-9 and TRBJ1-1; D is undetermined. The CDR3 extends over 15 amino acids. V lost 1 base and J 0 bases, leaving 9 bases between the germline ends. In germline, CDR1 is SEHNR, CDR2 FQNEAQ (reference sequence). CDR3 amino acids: CASSLEGNLNTEAFF. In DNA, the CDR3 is TGTGCCAGCAGCTTAGAGGGCAATTTGAACACTGAAGCTTTCTTT.

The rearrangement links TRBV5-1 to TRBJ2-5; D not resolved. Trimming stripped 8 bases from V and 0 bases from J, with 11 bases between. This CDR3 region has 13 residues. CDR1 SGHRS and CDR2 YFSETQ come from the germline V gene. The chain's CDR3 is CASRTGYQETQYF. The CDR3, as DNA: TGCGCCAGTAGAACCGGGTACCAAGAGACCCAGTACTTC.

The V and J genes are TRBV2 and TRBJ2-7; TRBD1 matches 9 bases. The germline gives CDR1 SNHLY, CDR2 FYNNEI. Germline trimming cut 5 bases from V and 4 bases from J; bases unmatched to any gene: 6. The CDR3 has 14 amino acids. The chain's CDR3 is CASSSDRGAYEQYF. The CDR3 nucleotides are TGTGCCAGCAGTTCGGACAGGGGCGCATACGAGCAGTACTTC.

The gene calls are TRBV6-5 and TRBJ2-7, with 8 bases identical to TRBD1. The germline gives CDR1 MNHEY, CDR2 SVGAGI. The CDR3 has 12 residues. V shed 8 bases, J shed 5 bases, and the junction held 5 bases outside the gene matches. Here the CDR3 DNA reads TGTGCCAGCCGTTCAGGGGGCCACGAGCAGTACTTC. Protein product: CASRSGGHEQYF.

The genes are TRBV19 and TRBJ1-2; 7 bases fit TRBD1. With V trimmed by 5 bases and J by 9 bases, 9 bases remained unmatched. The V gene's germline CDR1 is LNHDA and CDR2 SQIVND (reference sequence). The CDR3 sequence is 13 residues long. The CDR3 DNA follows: TGTGCCAGTAGTGACTACTTACAGGGGCGCTACACCTTC. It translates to CASSDYLQGRYTF.

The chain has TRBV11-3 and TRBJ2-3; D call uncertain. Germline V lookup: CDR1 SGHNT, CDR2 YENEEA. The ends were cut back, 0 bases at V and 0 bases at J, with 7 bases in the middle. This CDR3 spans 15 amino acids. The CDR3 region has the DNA TGTGCCAGCAGCTTAGAAGGTCACAGCACAGATACGCAGTATTTT. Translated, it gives CASSLEGHSTDTQYF.

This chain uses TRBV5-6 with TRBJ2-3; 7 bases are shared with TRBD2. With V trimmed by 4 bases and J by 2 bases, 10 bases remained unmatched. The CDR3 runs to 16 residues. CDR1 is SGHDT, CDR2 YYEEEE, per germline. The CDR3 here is CASSPGGRLFTDTQYF. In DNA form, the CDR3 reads TGTGCCAGCAGCCCCGGGGGGAGGCTCTTCACAGATACGCAGTATTTT.

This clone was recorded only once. The CDR3 DNA sequence: TGTGCCAGTTCTAGACAGGGAGAGCTGTTTTTT. This translates into CASSRQGELFF. The rearrangement links TRBV25-1 to TRBJ2-2; TRBD1 aligns across 7 bases. This CDR3 is 11 amino acids long. V trimming: 9 bases; J trimming: 11 bases; junction bases outside the gene matches: 6. CDR1 is MGHDK and CDR2 is SYGVNS in the germline V gene. The whole variable domain, remainder taken from reference TRBV25-1 and TRBJ2-2, is EADIYQTPRYLVIGTGKKITLECSQTMGHDKMYWYQQDPGMELHLIHYSYGVNSTEKGDLSSESTVSRIRTEHFPLTLESARPSHTSQYLCASSRQGELFFGEGSRLTVL.

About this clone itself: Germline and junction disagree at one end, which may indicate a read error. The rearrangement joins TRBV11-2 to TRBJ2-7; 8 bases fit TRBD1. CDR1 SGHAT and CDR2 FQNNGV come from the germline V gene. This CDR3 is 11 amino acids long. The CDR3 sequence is CASSQGTGGNF. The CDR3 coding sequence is TGTGCCAGCAGCCAAGGGACAGGAGGTAACTTC. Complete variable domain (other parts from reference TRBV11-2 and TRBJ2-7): EAGVAQSPRYKIIEKRQSVAFWCNPISGHATLYWYQQILGQGPKLLIQFQNNGVVDDSQLPKDRFSAERLKGVDSTLKIQPAKLEDSAVYLCASSQGTGGNFGPGTRLTVT.

This CDR3 is CASSHGAVKQHVLTF. The CDR3 coding sequence is TGTGCCAGCAGCCACGGGGCGGTAAAGCAACACGTCCTGACTTTC. The J gene is TRBJ2-6, the V gene TRBV5-4, with D possibly called TRBD1 or TRBD2 (5 bases each). Per the germline V gene, CDR1 is SGHNT and CDR2 is YYREEE (reference sequence). Trimming stripped 4 bases from V and 11 bases from J, with 19 bases between. This CDR3 comprises 15 residues.

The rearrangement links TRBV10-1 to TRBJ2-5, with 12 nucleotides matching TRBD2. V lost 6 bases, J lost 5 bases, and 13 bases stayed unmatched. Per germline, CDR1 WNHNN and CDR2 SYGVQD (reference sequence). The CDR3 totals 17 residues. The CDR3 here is CASRLASGRVFRETQYF. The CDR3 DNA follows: TGCGCCAGCAGGTTGGCTAGCGGGAGGGTTTTTAGGGAGACCCAGTACTTC.

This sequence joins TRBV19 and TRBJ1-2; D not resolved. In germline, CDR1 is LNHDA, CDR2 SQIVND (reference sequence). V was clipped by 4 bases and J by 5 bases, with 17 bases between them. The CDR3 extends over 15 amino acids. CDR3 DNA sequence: TGTGCCAGTAGTAGGGAGTTCCGTCCGACTTATGGCTACACCTTC. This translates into CASSREFRPTYGYTF.

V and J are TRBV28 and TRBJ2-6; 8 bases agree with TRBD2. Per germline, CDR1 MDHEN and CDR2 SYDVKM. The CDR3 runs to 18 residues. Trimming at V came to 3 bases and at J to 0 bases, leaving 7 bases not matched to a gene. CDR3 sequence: CASSFPDGRGSGANVLTF. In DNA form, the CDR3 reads TGTGCCAGCAGTTTCCCGGACGGGAGGGGCTCTGGGGCCAACGTCCTGACTTTC.

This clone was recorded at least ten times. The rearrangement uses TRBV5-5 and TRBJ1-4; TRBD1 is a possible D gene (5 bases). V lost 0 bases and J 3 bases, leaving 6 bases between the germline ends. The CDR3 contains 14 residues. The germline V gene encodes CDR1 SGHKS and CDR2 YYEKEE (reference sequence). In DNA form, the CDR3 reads TGTGCCAGCAGCTTGGGACAGTCTAATGAAAAACTGTTTTTT. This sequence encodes CASSLGQSNEKLFF.

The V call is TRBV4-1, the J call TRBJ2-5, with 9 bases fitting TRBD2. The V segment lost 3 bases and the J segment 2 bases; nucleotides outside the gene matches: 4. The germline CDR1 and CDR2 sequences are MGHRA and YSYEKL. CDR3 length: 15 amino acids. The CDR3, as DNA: TGCGCCAGCAGCCACAGCGGGGGGAAACAAGAGACCCAGTACTTC. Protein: CASSHSGGKQETQYF.

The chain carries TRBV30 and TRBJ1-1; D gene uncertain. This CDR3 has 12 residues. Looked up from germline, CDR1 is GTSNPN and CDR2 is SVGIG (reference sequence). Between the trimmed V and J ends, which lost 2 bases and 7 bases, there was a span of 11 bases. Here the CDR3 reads CAWSLRSLEAFF. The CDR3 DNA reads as TGTGCCTGGAGTCTAAGAAGCCTTGAAGCTTTCTTT.

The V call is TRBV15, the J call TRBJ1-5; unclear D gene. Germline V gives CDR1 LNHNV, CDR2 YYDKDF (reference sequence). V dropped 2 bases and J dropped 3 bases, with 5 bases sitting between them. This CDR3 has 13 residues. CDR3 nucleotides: TGTGCCACCAGCAGACAGAACAATCAGCCCCAGCATTTT. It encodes CATSRQNNQPQHF. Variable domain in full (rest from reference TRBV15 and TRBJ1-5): DAMVIQNPRYQVTQFGKPVTLSCSQTLNHNVMYWYQQKSSQAPKLLFHYYDKDFNNEADTPDNFQSRRPNTSFCFLDIRSPGLGDTAMYLCATSRQNNQPQHFGDGTRLSIL.

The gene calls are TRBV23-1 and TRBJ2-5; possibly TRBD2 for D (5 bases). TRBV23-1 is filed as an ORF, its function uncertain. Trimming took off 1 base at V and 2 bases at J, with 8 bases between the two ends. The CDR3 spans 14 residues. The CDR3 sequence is CASSQLLVQETQYF. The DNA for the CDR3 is TGCGCCAGCAGTCAATTACTAGTACAAGAGACCCAGTACTTC.

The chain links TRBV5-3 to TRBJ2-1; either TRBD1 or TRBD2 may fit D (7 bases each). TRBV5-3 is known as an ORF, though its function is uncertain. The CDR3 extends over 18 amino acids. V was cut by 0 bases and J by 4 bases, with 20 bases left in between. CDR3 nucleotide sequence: TGTGCCAGAAGCTTGGGGCCTCACAGGGGAGGGAGGTACAATGAGCAGTTCTTC. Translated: CARSLGPHRGGRYNEQFF.

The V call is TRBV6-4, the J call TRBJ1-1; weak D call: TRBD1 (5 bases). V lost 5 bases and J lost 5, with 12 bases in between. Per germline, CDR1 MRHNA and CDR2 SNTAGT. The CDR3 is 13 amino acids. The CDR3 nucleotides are TGTGCCAGCAGTAAAACAGGTAATACTGAAGCTTTCTTT. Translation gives CASSKTGNTEAFF.

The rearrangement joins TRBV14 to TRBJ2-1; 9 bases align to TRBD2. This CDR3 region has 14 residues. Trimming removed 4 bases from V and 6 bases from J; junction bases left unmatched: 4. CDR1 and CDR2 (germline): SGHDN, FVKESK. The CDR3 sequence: CASSPLAGSNEQFF. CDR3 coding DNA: TGTGCCAGCAGCCCGCTAGCGGGGAGCAATGAGCAGTTCTTC.

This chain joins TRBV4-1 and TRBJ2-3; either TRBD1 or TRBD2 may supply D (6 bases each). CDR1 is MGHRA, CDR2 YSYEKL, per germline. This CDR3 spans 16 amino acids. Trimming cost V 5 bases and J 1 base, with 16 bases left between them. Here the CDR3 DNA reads TGCGCCAGCAGCTCCAGCCAAGGGGGGCGCACAGATACGCAGTATTTT. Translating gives CASSSSQGGRTDTQYF.

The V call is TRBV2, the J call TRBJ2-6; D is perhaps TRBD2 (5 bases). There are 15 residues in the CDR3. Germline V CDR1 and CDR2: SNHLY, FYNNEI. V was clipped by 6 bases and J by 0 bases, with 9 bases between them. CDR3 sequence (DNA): TGTGCCAGCAGGGACTTTGACTCTGGGGCCAACGTCCTGACTTTC. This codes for CASRDFDSGANVLTF.

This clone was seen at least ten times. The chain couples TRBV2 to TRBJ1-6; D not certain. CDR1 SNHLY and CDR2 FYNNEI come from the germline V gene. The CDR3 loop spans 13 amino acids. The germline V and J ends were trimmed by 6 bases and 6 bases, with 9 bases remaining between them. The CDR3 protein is CASRAGSNSPLHF. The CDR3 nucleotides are TGTGCCAGCAGAGCCGGAAGTAATTCACCCCTCCACTTT.

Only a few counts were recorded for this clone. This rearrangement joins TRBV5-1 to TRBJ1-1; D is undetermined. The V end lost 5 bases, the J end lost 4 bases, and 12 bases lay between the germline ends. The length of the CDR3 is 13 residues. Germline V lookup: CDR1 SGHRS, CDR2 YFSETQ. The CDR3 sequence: CASRNLGSTEAFF. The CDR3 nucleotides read TGCGCCAGCAGAAACCTAGGGAGCACTGAAGCTTTCTTT.

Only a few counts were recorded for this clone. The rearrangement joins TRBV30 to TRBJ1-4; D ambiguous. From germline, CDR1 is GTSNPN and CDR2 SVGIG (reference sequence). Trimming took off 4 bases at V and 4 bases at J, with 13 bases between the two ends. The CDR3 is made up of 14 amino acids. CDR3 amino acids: CAWTSGKGNEKLFF. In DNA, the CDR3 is TGTGCCTGGACTTCTGGGAAGGGTAATGAAAAACTGTTTTTT.

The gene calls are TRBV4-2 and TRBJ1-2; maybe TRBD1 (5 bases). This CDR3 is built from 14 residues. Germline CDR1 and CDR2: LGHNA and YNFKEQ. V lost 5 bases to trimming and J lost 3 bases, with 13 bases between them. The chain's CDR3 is CASSTGGGDYGYTF. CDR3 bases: TGTGCCAGCAGCACCGGCGGGGGGGACTATGGCTACACCTTC.

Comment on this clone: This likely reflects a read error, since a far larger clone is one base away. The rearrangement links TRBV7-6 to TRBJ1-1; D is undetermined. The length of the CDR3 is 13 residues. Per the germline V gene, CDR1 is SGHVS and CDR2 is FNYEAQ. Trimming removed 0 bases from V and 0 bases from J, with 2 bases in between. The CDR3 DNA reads TGTGCCAGCAGCTTAGCCATGAACACTGAAGCTTTCTTT. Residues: CASSLAMNTEAFF.

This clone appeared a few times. The CDR3 here is CASSQGGVVRTDTQYF. The CDR3 coding sequence is TGCGCCAGCAGCCAGGGTGGGGTTGTGCGCACAGATACGCAGTATTTT. The gene calls are TRBV4-1 and TRBJ2-3; D unclear. Germline-derived CDR1 and CDR2 are MGHRA and YSYEKL. The CDR3 loop spans 16 amino acids. Trimming pared 3 bases from V and 1 base from J, leaving 14 bases between.

CDR3 loop: CAWSVISGTLEQYF. The DNA of the CDR3 is TGTGCCTGGAGTGTCATTTCAGGGACACTCGAGCAGTACTTC. This chain uses TRBV30 with TRBJ2-7, with D tentatively TRBD1 (6 bases). The germline V gene has CDR1 GTSNPN and CDR2 SVGIG (reference sequence). Trimming shortened V by 0 bases and J by 6 bases, and 15 bases separated the two germline ends. This CDR3 is 14 amino acids long.